This TCR beta chain derives from a study of T cell responses to AZD1222 COVID-19 vaccine (dated by TCRdb to the early 2020s). Concerning the study at large: AZD1222 recipients whose second dose came at about 4 weeks and those whose second dose came at about 12 weeks were combined into one group, since spike-specific TCR depth and breadth did not differ between the two schedules. A total of over 230 trial participants underwent TCR sequencing, of whom about 200 had received two doses of AZD1222 and about 25 had received two doses of the MenACWY control vaccine. Trial participants were enrolled by age into subgroups of 18-55, 56-69 and 70-plus years, and about 150, 27 and 61 TCR-sequenced participants, respectively, were included in these subgroups. The full study reports these points: Because no samples from the day 14 peak response were available, repertoires could be characterized only after the peak T cell response. CD4 TCRs associated with the vaccine covered the entire spike protein, and the dominant responses were in regions 160-218 and 743-854. Conclusions about previously exposed vaccinees were limited because only a handful of AZD1222 recipients were SARS-CoV-2 seropositive at baseline. Participants were mostly white British, with more females than males. The authors suggested clonal diversity may have been underestimated. Epitopes outside the regions mutated in the B.1.351 and B.1.1.7 variants were reportedly recognized by nearly half of the unique spike-specific TCRs. After two AZD1222 doses, both the breadth and the depth of spike-specific TCRs were significantly higher than at day 0 and than in MenACWY recipients. In the small 56-69-year group, the increase in depth fell short of significance, most likely because of low power.

As regards this clone: What antigen it recognizes has not been identified. The record has no base qualities; no much larger clone is one base away.

Germline trimming amounts to 5 bases on V and 5 bases on J, with 8 as the count of junction bases outside the gene matches. The CDR3, from cysteine to phenylalanine, totals 15 residues. CDR3 DNA is the only sequence kept; it has 45 bases, read in frame from the first base. From a lookup of the germline V gene (reference sequence), CDR1 and CDR2 are SEHNR and FQNEAQ. The CDR3 regions of human TCRbeta chains were subjected to immunosequencing. On the authors' methods: TCRs in the repertoires were matched against a reference library of SARS-CoV-2-specific TCRs that had been generated with the MIRA antigen-specificity platform. Breadth meant the fraction of unique TCRs that were SARS-CoV-2-associated, whereas depth meant the fraction of total T cells that were SARS-CoV-2-associated. Using the MIRA data, each spike-specific TCR was assigned both to the spike region to which the TCR was reactive and to a CD4 or CD8 class. Log10-transformed breadth and depth values were compared by one-way ANOVA with Sidak's multiple comparisons tests. What TCRdb holds here is the immuneACCESS table cut down to in-frame rearrangements. Part of the clones is not present; checked against another copy, under half of the missing clones reflect an unresolved V gene, and the others are unexplained. V, J and clone size are taken as reported in that table, and D and trimming were inferred from the DNA itself. The sample data list approximately 190,000 clones, and roughly 91% of these were observed just once. The ten largest make up roughly 0.99% of the sample.

Reading the label with the study, this specimen's time point is: baseline before first vaccination. Vaccinee samples came from UK trials COV001 and COV002, including a single-blind randomized controlled phase 2/3 trial of AZD1222 (ChAdOx1 nCoV-19) in healthy adults. Trial participant PBMC samples were collected at day 0 and day 28 after the second dose for TCRbeta chain sequencing. Rearrangement joined TRBV7-9 to TRBJ1-4, with 7 central nucleotides matching TRBD1. The sample in question was peripheral blood, obtained on day 0 of AZD1222 vaccination. The sequence came from an adult in good health. The bases read TGTGCCAGCAGCCCAGCGGGCAGGGGGAATGAAAAACTGTTTTTT. Translated, this gives CASSPAGRGNEKLFF. Outside the CDR3, residues come from the reference TRBV7-9 and TRBJ1-4 proteins, so the full variable domain is: DTGVSQNPRHKITKRGQNVTFRCDPISEHNRLYWYRQTLGQGPEFLTYFQNEAQLEKSRLLSDRFSAERPKGSFSTLEIQRTEQGDSAMYLCASSPAGRGNEKLFFGSGTQLSVL.